This TCR beta chain appears in the sequencing data of a study of blood T cell repertoires in COVID-19. The overall study: PBMCs, B-cell-depleted T cells, or T cells were the source of the cDNA or gDNA that made up the material.

This table comes from immunoSEQ multiplex PCR, and its TCRdb copy is limited to in-frame clones, with some not included. The sample records approximately 160,000 clones, roughly 81% being singletons. CDR3 length: 12 amino acids. Per germline, CDR1 LGHDT and CDR2 YNNKEL (reference sequence). Trimming cost V 6 bases and J 4 bases, with 9 bases left between them. The chain recombines TRBV3-1 (or the pseudogene TRBV3-2) with TRBJ1-2; possibly TRBD1 for D (6 bases). The sequenced material came from peripheral blood. The receptor comes from a man aged 35 to 55 who had recovered from COVID-19. CDR3 sequence reads: CASSRTVYGYTF. CDR3 DNA: TGTGCCAGCAGTCGGACAGTCTATGGCTACACCTTC.